This T cell receptor (beta chain) was captured by sequencing in a study of blood T cell repertoires in COVID-19. V was shortened by 3 bases and J by 5 bases, with 19 bases between the two germline ends. The CDR3 has 16 residues. The V gene's germline CDR1 is MGHDK and CDR2 SYGVNS. Data came from immunoSEQ multiplex PCR; TCRdb stores just in-frame clones and leaves some out. The sample lists some 530,000 clones, 75% to 90% occurring once. The V and J genes are TRBV25-1 and TRBJ1-2; maybe TRBD1 (5 bases). The receptor was isolated from a human donor in a cohort sampled during active COVID-19. The sequencing sample was made of peripheral blood. The CDR3, as DNA: TGTGCCAGCAGTGATACGACAGCGCCTGGGGGGTATGGCTACACCTTC. Translated: CASSDTTAPGGYGYTF.